The clone carrying this T cell receptor (beta chain) occurred a few times. No antigen is known for it. One entry per CDR3 protein, called by TCRdb with MiXCR from the 5' RACE reads. Seen here are about 310,000 distinct CDR3 sequences, about a sixth observed once, and the top ten hold 22%. This specimen comes from a study of T-cell memory formation after mild COVID-19. Study in general: The study found TCR clusters largely donor specific.

The germline gives CDR1 SGHRS, CDR2 YFSETQ. The ends were cut back, 4 bases at V and 3 bases at J, with 13 bases in the middle. This CDR3 is built from 14 residues. Study results and limitations: Among clones contracting day 15 to 85, CD4/CD8 was balanced, whereas later expanders leaned CD4+. Largely, contracting CD4+ clones fell within CM and EM, and contracting CD8+ clones within EMRA.

V is TRBV5-1 and J is TRBJ2-5, with a weak D call TRBD2 (5 bases). The clonotype comes from a man younger than 35 who had mild COVID-19 (a few samples of this study predate the infection). Cell type and time point are not known. The sequenced sample consisted of PBMCs or a T cell subset sorted from them (not recorded which). The CDR3 loop is CASSLRRGEETQYF. The CDR3 DNA reads TGCGCCAGCAGCCTAAGACGGGGAGAAGAGACCCAGTACTTC. The full variable domain, with the rest looked up from reference TRBV5-1 and TRBJ2-5, is KAGVTQTPRYLIKTRGQQVTLSCSPISGHRSVSWYQQTPGQGLQFLFEYFSETQRNKGNFPGRFSGRQFSNSRSEMNVSTLELGDSALYLCASSLRRGEETQYFGPGTRLLVL.